This TCR beta chain was identified in a study of T cells after yellow fever vaccination. Findings and caveats of the study: Though it reached lower strength, the secondary response hit its peak faster, day 5 versus 15.

Between the trimmed V and J ends, which lost 2 bases and 9 bases, there was a span of 11 bases. The CDR3 runs 13 residues. Looked up from germline, CDR1 is KGHSH and CDR2 is LQKENI. By 5'RACE template switching, TCR cDNA was produced, with a universal primer site and UMIs added in the process. One entry per CDR3 protein results from TCRdb running MiXCR on the 5' RACE reads. The data contain 150,000 or so distinct CDR3 sequences, approximately 6.7% of them singletons. This clonotype has at least ten counts. No antigen is known for it. The TCR was taken from a man between 18 and 29 years old who received the YFV17D yellow fever vaccine. This sample comprised CD4+ T cells sorted from PBMCs, obtained 4 to 6 days after the first yellow fever vaccination. The chain joins TRBV18 to TRBJ2-1; D may match TRBD1 or TRBD2 (5 bases each). The CDR3 loop reads CASSPGGQREQFF. The CDR3 coding sequence is TGTGCCAGCTCACCAGGGGGTCAGCGTGAGCAGTTCTTC.